This TCR beta chain was profiled in a study of control samples from healthy donors and cancer patients. The V end lost 4 bases, the J end lost 0 bases, and 9 bases lay between the germline ends. The CDR3 sequence is 13 residues long. CDR1 is SQVTM and CDR2 is ANQGSEA in the germline V gene. Only in-frame clones appear in the TCRdb table, and some are missing; sequencing was by immunoSEQ multiplex PCR. The table shows approximately 120,000 clones, with approximately 84% occurring only once. The V and J genes are TRBV29-1 and TRBJ1-1; perhaps TRBD1 as D (5 bases). This receptor was obtained from a man in his late teens or twenties in good health. What was sequenced was blood. The CDR3 loop is CSVGGQLNTEAFF. The DNA for the CDR3 is TGCAGCGTTGGTGGACAACTGAACACTGAAGCTTTCTTT.